Listed here is a single T cell receptor beta chain. The data were taken from a study of blood T cell repertoires in COVID-19. Study-wide context: COVID-19 samples, acute and convalescent, were from the United States, Italy and Spain. Sources were T cells, B-cell-depleted T cells, or PBMCs; the material itself was cDNA or gDNA.

Germline V lookup: CDR1 SGHKS, CDR2 YYEKEE (reference sequence). V dropped 5 bases and J dropped 10 bases, with 22 bases sitting between them. The CDR3 is made up of 15 amino acids. Sequencing was performed with immunoSEQ multiplex PCR; in TCRdb, only in-frame clones are kept and a portion is missing. Found here are about 250,000 clones, around 88% of them singletons; the top ten hold 5% to 6%. Enrolled during active infection, Seattle patients were then followed longitudinally. This rearrangement joins TRBV5-5 to TRBJ2-1, with D maybe TRBD1 (6 bases). The specimen was peripheral blood. The source is a woman of 80 years or more with COVID-19, enrolled during active disease. The CDR3 here is CASRLPGQVFKEQFF. The CDR3 DNA reads as TGTGCCAGCAGGTTACCGGGACAAGTCTTCAAAGAGCAGTTCTTC.